The clone carrying this T cell receptor (beta chain) was seen just once. What it binds is not known. TCRdb's table, derived via immunoSEQ multiplex PCR, lists solely in-frame clones and lacks some. The sample lists about 1.9 million clones; 90% to 95% were seen once. These data are taken from a study of shared clonotypes between healthy human individuals. Regarding the study as a whole: Some naive CD4 clonotypes, 5% to 5.5%, turned up in common across a few donors. Non-shared clonotypes were found to have lower generation probabilities than the clonotypes that were shared by all four of the sorted-subset donors.

Terminally differentiated effector memory CD45RA+ cells were excluded by CCR7 positive selection of CD45RO-negative cells. Germline lookup yields CDR1 LNHNV and CDR2 YYDKDF (reference sequence). Trimming removed 5 bases at V and 4 bases at J, with 27 bases between. The CDR3 covers 19 residues. The chain couples TRBV15 to TRBJ2-1; D not certain. This sequence was found in a man aged 18 to 30 in good health. Some clones in this sample may be carry-over from other donors' samples. The sequencing input was naive CD8+ T cells from PBMCs. The CDR3 spells CATSSSLAMSLEKYNEQFF. CDR3 DNA: TGTGCCACCAGCTCCTCCTTAGCCATGTCCTTAGAGAAGTACAATGAGCAGTTCTTC.